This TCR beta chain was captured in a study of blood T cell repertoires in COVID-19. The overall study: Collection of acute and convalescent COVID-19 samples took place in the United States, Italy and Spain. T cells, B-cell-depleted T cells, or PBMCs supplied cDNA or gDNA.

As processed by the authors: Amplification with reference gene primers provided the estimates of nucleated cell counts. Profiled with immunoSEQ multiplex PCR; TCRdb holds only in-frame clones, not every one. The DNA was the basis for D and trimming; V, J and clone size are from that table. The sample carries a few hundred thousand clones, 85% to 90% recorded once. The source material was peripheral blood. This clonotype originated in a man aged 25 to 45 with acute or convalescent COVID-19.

CDR3 amino acids: CASAKGQGDYGYTF. In DNA, the CDR3 is TGTGCCAGTGCAAAGGGACAGGGTGACTATGGCTACACCTTC. The chain joins TRBV6-6 to TRBJ1-2, with TRBD1 matching over 9 bases. Germline loops: CDR1 MNHNY, CDR2 SVGAGI (reference sequence). The CDR3 has 14 residues. Trimming removed 9 bases from V and 3 bases from J; junction bases left unmatched: 8.